These T cell receptor beta chains were read from a single sample in a study of breast tumors, draining lymph nodes, adjacent tissues. TCRdb analysed the multiplex PCR reads with MiXCR anew, one entry per CDR3 protein. In the table there are more than 250,000 distinct CDR3 sequences, around 31% of which are singletons. Sequenced input: axillary lymph node tissue. All receptors come from a female donor with breast cancer. Some clones in this sample may be carry-over from other donors' samples. The CDR3 runs from the conserved cysteine through the conserved F or W. The D gene is left open where the match is weak. A row's size may be missing; if present it is once, few, many or a size class.

15	TRBD1	many	TRBV4-1	TRBJ2-7	CASSHSTGYHYEQYF	TGCGCCAGCAGCCACTCGACAGGGTATCACTACGAGCAGTACTTC
15	.	many	TRBV7-8	TRBJ2-7	CASSEKVLGGYEQYF	TGTGCCAGCAGCGAGAAAGTATTAGGCGGTTACGAGCAGTACTTC
13	.	.	TRBV2	TRBJ2-6	CASSVSGANVLAF	TGTGCCAGCAGTGTCTCCGGGGCCAACGTCCTGGCTTTC
11	.	many	TRBV27	TRBJ2-3	CASSFERAQYF	TGTGCCAGCAGTTTCGAGCGTGCGCAGTATTTT
16	TRBD2	many	TRBV19	TRBJ2-2	CASSILAGKSTGELFF	TGTGCCAGCAGTATACTAGCGGGCAAATCCACCGGGGAGCTGTTTTTT
13	.	many	TRBV12-3/TRBV12-4	TRBJ1-3	CASSSREGNTIYF	TGTGCCAGCAGTTCCAGGGAAGGAAACACCATATATTTT
12	.	once	TRBV7-9	TRBJ2-7	CVSSRDRYEQCF	TGTGTCAGCAGCCGGGACCGCTACGAGCAGTGCTTC
17	.	.	TRBV6-2/TRBV6-3	TRBJ1-5	CASSYSGGIKILQPQHF	TGTGCCAGTAGTTACTCGGGGGGGATTAAAATTCTTCAGCCCCAGCATTTT
14	.	many	TRBV7-9	TRBJ2-3	CASSFGGVVDTQYF	TGTGCCAGCAGCTTTGGAGGGGTGGTGGATACGCAGTATTTT
15	TRBD2	.	TRBV7-7	TRBJ2-1	CASSLRFGLANEQFF	TGTGCTAGCAGCTTACGTTTTGGACTAGCGAATGAGCAGTTCTTC
14	TRBD1	.	TRBV10-1	TRBJ1-4	CARQTGWTNEKLFF	TGCGCCCGCCAGACAGGGTGGACTAATGAAAAACTGTTTTTT
15	.	few	TRBV6-1	TRBJ2-1	CASRRRGGDYNEQFF	TGTGCCAGCAGACGCCGTGGAGGTGACTACAATGAGCAGTTCTTC
13	.	.	TRBV4-2	TRBJ2-2	CASSQDSRRELFF	TGTGCCAGCAGCCAAGATTCACGTCGGGAGCTGTTTTTT
12	.	.	TRBV25-1	TRBJ2-1	CASVEAPNEQCF	TGTGCCAGCGTTGAAGCCCCCAATGAGCAGTGCTTC
15	.	.	TRBV7-7	TRBJ2-5	CASSSWSGMGETQYF	TGTGCTAGCAGCTCCTGGTCGGGGATGGGAGAGACCCAGTACTTC
17	TRBD2	.	TRBV13	TRBJ2-2	CASSLRVTSGNTGELFF	TGTGCCAGCAGCTTACGGGTGACTAGCGGCAACACCGGGGAGCTGTTTTTT
13	TRBD1	many	TRBV6-1	TRBJ1-5	CAIAGTVNQPQHF	TGTGCCATCGCCGGGACAGTCAATCAGCCCCAGCATTTT
14	.	many	TRBV12-3/TRBV12-4	TRBJ2-5	CASRSSLALETQYF	TGTGCCAGCAGGTCAAGCCTAGCTCTGGAGACCCAGTACTTC
14	.	many	TRBV5-4	TRBJ2-3	CASSAYTGTDTQYF	TGTGCCAGCAGTGCTTATACGGGCACAGATACGCAGTATTTT
11	.	few	TRBV10-1	TRBJ2-1	CASSDRDERFF	TGCGCCAGCAGTGATCGGGATGAGCGGTTCTTT
15	.	.	TRBV11-2	TRBJ2-3	CASSLHPDPTDTQYF	TGTGCCAGCAGCTTACACCCGGATCCCACAGATACGCAGTATTTT
15	.	few	TRBV12-3/TRBV12-4	TRBJ2-5	CASSFGAGSEETQYF	TGTGCCAGCAGTTTTGGGGCAGGGAGTGAAGAGACCCAGTACTTC
18	.	.	TRBV7-3	TRBJ2-5	CASSLKGRSPLGQQTQYF	TGTGCCAGCAGCTTAAAAGGGAGAAGCCCCTTGGGGCAGCAGACCCAGTACTTC
14	TRBD2	.	TRBV7-9	TRBJ2-1	CASSLAAGGNEQFF	TGTGCCAGCAGCTTAGCAGCGGGAGGAAATGAGCAGTTCTTC
15	.	many	TRBV3-1	TRBJ1-2	CASSQDWTSQYGYTF	TGTGCCAGCAGCCAAGATTGGACATCCCAGTATGGCTACACCTTC
13	TRBD1	many	TRBV20-1	TRBJ1-5	CSALGQNNQPQHF	TGCAGTGCCCTGGGACAGAACAATCAGCCCCAGCATTTT
15	.	many	TRBV11-1	TRBJ2-5	CASSLVPGVRETQYF	TGTGCCAGCAGCTTAGTCCCGGGAGTCCGGGAGACCCAGTACTTC
14	TRBD2	many	TRBV19	TRBJ2-3	CASSMGLHTDTQYF	TGTGCCAGTAGTATGGGACTACACACAGATACGCAGTATTTT
14	TRBD2	many	TRBV5-5	TRBJ2-1	CASIGLAGVEEQFF	TGTGCCAGCATCGGACTAGCGGGAGTGGAAGAGCAGTTCTTC
12	.	.	TRBV19	TRBJ1-3	CASSIRTNTIYF	TGTGCCAGTAGTATCCGGACTAACACCATATATTTT
14	.	many	TRBV12-3/TRBV12-4	TRBJ1-2	CASSPRFGGHGYTF	TGTGCCAGCAGTCCCCGTTTCGGGGGCCATGGCTACACCTTC
15	TRBD1	.	TRBV6-5	TRBJ1-3	CASSEAGQAGSTIYF	TGTGCCAGCAGTGAGGCCGGACAGGCCGGAAGCACCATATATTTT
17	.	.	TRBV20-1	TRBJ1-2	CSARPSGPDTVSAGYTF	TGCAGTGCTAGACCGTCCGGTCCCGACACGGTGTCGGCGGGCTACACCTTC
14	TRBD2	few	TRBV20-1	TRBJ2-3	CSARLAGGTATQYF	TGCAGTGCCAGACTAGCGGGAGGCACAGCTACGCAGTATTTT
12	TRBD1	.	TRBV20-1	TRBJ2-5	CSAPTGRETQYF	TGCAGTGCCCCGACAGGGCGGGAGACCCAGTACTTC
14	TRBD1	once	TRBV24-1	TRBJ1-5	CAIDRDSTNEPQHF	TGTGCCATCGACCGGGACAGTACCAATGAGCCCCAGCATTTT
14	.	many	TRBV7-6	TRBJ1-6	CASSLAGYNSPLHF	TGTGCCAGCAGCTTAGCAGGGTATAATTCACCCCTCCACTTT
15	TRBD2	.	TRBV29-1	TRBJ2-3	CSVESSGTSTDTQYF	TGCAGCGTTGAATCTAGCGGGACTAGCACAGATACGCAGTATTTT
17	TRBD1	few	TRBV28	TRBJ2-6	CASSFRDRISGANVLTF	TGTGCCAGCAGTTTCCGGGACAGGATCTCTGGGGCCAACGTCCTGACTTTC
13	.	many	TRBV7-2	TRBJ1-5	CASSFKGDQPQHF	TGTGCCAGCAGCTTCAAGGGGGATCAGCCCCAGCATTTT
16	.	.	TRBV29-1	TRBJ1-4	CSGARIDEQSNEKLFF	TGCAGCGGGGCCCGGATAGATGAGCAGTCTAATGAAAAACTGTTTTTT
15	TRBD2	.	TRBV5-1	TRBJ2-5	CASRAGGRAQETQYF	TGCGCCAGCAGGGCTGGCGGGAGGGCTCAAGAGACCCAGTACTTC
16	.	many	TRBV6-6	TRBJ1-5	CASSSNDGGSNQPQHF	TGTGCCAGCAGTTCCAACGACGGAGGTAGCAATCAGCCCCAGCATTTT
16	TRBD2	.	TRBV10-1	TRBJ2-1	CASSEYPTSGSNEQFF	TGCGCCAGCAGTGAATATCCAACTAGCGGGAGCAATGAGCAGTTCTTC
15	.	many	TRBV13	TRBJ2-7	CASSLAAPRPGEQYF	TGTGCCAGCAGCTTAGCGGCCCCCCGCCCGGGCGAGCAGTACTTC
16	.	.	TRBV13	TRBJ2-3	CASSLKSGLITDTQYF	TGTGCCAGCAGCTTAAAGTCGGGACTGATCACAGATACGCAGTATTTT
15	TRBD1	many	TRBV7-8	TRBJ2-7	CASSSPGQGLHEQYF	TGTGCCAGCTCATCCCCGGGACAGGGTCTCCACGAGCAGTACTTC
20	.	.	TRBV10-3	TRBJ2-6	CAISSSRQIFNQAGANVLPF	TGTGCCATCAGTTCATCCCGACAGATATTTAATCAGGCTGGGGCCAACGTCCTGCCTTTC
13	.	many	TRBV3-1	TRBJ2-3	CASSPPGADTQYF	TGTGCCAGCAGCCCCCCGGGAGCAGATACGCAGTATTTT
16	.	many	TRBV6-4	TRBJ2-7	CASSGLGLSGPYEQYF	TGTGCCAGCAGTGGTCTCGGGCTTTCAGGTCCCTACGAGCAGTACTTC
14	.	.	TRBV19	TRBJ1-1	CASIPAGYYTEAFF	TGTGCCAGTATCCCAGCGGGATACTACACTGAAGCTTTCTTT
15	.	many	TRBV6-2/TRBV6-3	TRBJ1-2	CASSYSRAATHGYTF	TGTGCCAGCAGTTACTCTCGGGCAGCTACCCATGGCTACACCTTC
14	.	.	TRBV6-6	TRBJ2-7	CASSKALGGSEQYF	TGTGCCAGCAGTAAAGCGCTGGGGGGAAGCGAGCAGTACTTC
17	TRBD2	.	TRBV2	TRBJ2-1	CASRETSGSGTYNEQFF	TGTGCCAGCCGGGAGACCTCCGGTAGCGGGACTTACAATGAGCAGTTCTTC
14	.	many	TRBV19	TRBJ2-5	CASRKGDKQETQYF	TGTGCCAGTAGAAAAGGGGACAAGCAAGAGACCCAGTACTTC